Listed below are T cell receptor beta chains from one sample, sequenced in a study of shared clonotypes between healthy human individuals. TCRdb's copy holds only in-frame clones and misses some; the assay was immunoSEQ multiplex PCR. The sample contains about half a million clones, 77% of which appear only once. The specimen was PBMCs. The receptors were gathered from a woman aged 40 to 50 in good health. Some clones in this sample may be carry-over from other donors' samples. The CDR3 runs from the conserved cysteine through the conserved F or W. Each record gives: J gene, clone size, CDR3 length, V gene, D gene, CDR3 DNA, CDR3 protein. The D gene is left open where the match is weak. Clone size is stated in some rows and not others, as once, few, many or a class when expanded.

TRBJ2-5 | - | 18 | TRBV7-8 | - | TGTGCCAGCAGCTTAGTCCCGCCGACCTACACAGAGCAGGAGACCCAGTACTTC | CASSLVPPTYTEQETQYF
TRBJ2-5 | - | 16 | TRBV5-1 | TRBD2 | TGCGCCAGCAGCTTGGCGCTAGCGGGAGCTAGTGAGACCCAGTACTTC | CASSLALAGASETQYF
TRBJ2-7 | - | 12 | TRBV10-2 | - | TGCGCCAGCAGTGGAGGGGGCTACGAGCAGTACTTC | CASSGGGYEQYF
TRBJ2-2 | few | 16 | TRBV9 | - | TGTGCCAGCAGCGTAGGCCCTAGGACGACCACCGGGGAGCTGTTTTTT | CASSVGPRTTTGELFF
TRBJ2-7 | - | 16 | TRBV11-2 | - | TGTGCCAGCAGCTTAGATAGTGGACCCCACCCCTACGAGCAGTACTTC | CASSLDSGPHPYEQYF
TRBJ2-1 | few | 14 | TRBV19 | - | TGTGCCAGTAGTCCTGAGGGCATGGAGGATGAGCAGTTCTTC | CASSPEGMEDEQFF
TRBJ2-7 | few | 14 | TRBV4-1 | TRBD2 | TGCGCCAGCAGCTCAGAGAGGGACTACTACGAGCAGTACTTC | CASSSERDYYEQYF
TRBJ2-5 | many | 14 | TRBV18 | - | TGTGCCAGCTCCCCCTACGAAGAACTAGAGGCCCAGTACTTC | CASSPYEELEAQYF
TRBJ1-2 | - | 12 | TRBV29-1 | - | TGCAGCGCCACATTCGGATTACGTGGCTACACCTTC | CSATFGLRGYTF
TRBJ2-6 | - | 18 | TRBV7-2 | TRBD1 | TGTGCCAGCAGCTTAGGTGGGACAGTTATTACTGGGGCCAACGTCCTGACTTTC | CASSLGGTVITGANVLTF
TRBJ2-3 | - | 14 | TRBV6-4 | - | TGTGCCAGCAGTGAGGCAGGGCCTTCGGATACGCAGTATTTT | CASSEAGPSDTQYF
TRBJ2-1 | - | 14 | TRBV5-1 | - | TGCGCCAGCATGGTCGGCGGCGGATGGGATGAGCAGTTCTTC | CASMVGGGWDEQFF
TRBJ1-2 | - | 12 | TRBV7-3 | - | TGTGCCAGCACCCCAGGGGACTATGGCTACACCTTC | CASTPGDYGYTF
TRBJ2-7 | few | 14 | TRBV28 | TRBD1 | TGTGCCAGCTTGGGACAGGGGAAGCCCTACGAGCAGTACTTC | CASLGQGKPYEQYF
TRBJ2-7 | - | 15 | TRBV5-1 | - | TGCGCCAGCAGCTTGGCGGCAGACCACTTCTACGAGCAGTACTTC | CASSLAADHFYEQYF
TRBJ2-2 | - | 15 | TRBV4-2 | TRBD2 | TGTGCCAGCAGCCCCGGGACTAGCGGGACCGGGGAGCTGTTTTTT | CASSPGTSGTGELFF
TRBJ2-3 | - | 17 | TRBV19 | TRBD2 | TGTGCCAGTAGTCCAAACCCGGGACTAGCGGGATGGGATACGCAGTATTTT | CASSPNPGLAGWDTQYF
TRBJ1-4 | once | 12 | TRBV28 | - | TGTGCCAGCAGTCTGACTCACTCGGCGCTGTTTTTT | CASSLTHSALFF
TRBJ2-1 | - | 14 | TRBV28 | - | TGTGCCAGCAGTTTATCGGGCGGGTACAATGAGCAGTTCTTC | CASSLSGGYNEQFF
TRBJ2-5 | few | 12 | TRBV5-1 | - | TGCGCCAGCAGCCTCCCCCGGGAGAAGCAGTACTTC | CASSLPREKQYF
TRBJ2-1 | - | 14 | TRBV9 | - | TGTGCCAGCAGCGTAGGGGACCATTACAATGAGCAGTTCTTC | CASSVGDHYNEQFF
TRBJ2-3 | - | 13 | TRBV29-1 | - | TGCAGCGTCCGCGGGTTGAACACGGATACGCAGTATTTT | CSVRGLNTDTQYF